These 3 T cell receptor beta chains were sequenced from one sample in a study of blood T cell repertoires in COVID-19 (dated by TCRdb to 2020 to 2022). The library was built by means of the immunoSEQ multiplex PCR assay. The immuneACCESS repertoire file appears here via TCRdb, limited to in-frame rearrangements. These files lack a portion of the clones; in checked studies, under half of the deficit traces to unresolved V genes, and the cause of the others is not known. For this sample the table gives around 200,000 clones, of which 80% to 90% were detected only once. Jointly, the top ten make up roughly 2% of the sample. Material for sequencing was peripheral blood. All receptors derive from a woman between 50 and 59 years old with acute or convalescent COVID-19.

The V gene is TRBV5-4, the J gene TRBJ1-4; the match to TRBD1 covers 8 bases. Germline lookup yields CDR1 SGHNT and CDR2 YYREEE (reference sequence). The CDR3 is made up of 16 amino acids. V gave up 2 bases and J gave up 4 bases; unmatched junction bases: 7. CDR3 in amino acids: CASSLRRGPGNEKLFF. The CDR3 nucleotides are TGTGCCAGCAGCTTACGCAGGGGGCCGGGTAATGAAAAACTGTTTTTT.

CDR3 sequence (DNA): TGTGCCAGCAGAAGGGGTGCTGAAGCTTTCTTT. It encodes CASRRGAEAFF. This sequence joins TRBV6-5 and TRBJ1-1; D possibly corresponds to TRBD1 (5 bases). The CDR3 length is 11 residues. V lost 6 bases and J 6 bases, leaving 8 bases between the germline ends. Germline CDR1 MNHEY, CDR2 SVGAGI.

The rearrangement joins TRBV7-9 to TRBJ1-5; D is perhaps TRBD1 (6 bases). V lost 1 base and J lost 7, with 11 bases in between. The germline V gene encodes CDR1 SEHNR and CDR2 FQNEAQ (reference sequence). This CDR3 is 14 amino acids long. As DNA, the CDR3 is TGTGCCAGCAGCTTAGATGGGGGCAGGCAGCCCCAGCATTTT. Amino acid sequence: CASSLDGGRQPQHF.